The 9 T cell receptor beta chains reported below all come from one sample, sequenced in a study of blood T cells in healthy people across ages. The use of a sample-barcoded 5' primer and a J-beta primer mix characterized a second PCR of roughly 6 to 11 cycles. TCRdb ran MiXCR on the 5' RACE reads and lists one entry per CDR3 protein. The repertoire has some 1,500,000 distinct CDR3 sequences, roughly 43% of them found once; the top ten carry under 5%. Sequences were obtained from blood. These receptors came from a woman younger than 30 in good health.

The chain carries TRBV12-3 or TRBV12-4 and TRBJ2-5, with D possibly matching TRBD1 (6 bases). Trimming shortened V by 2 bases and J by 3 bases, and 16 bases separated the two germline ends. This CDR3 has 16 residues. CDR3 amino acids: CASSLPGAAREETQYF. CDR3 DNA sequence: TGTGCCAGCAGTTTACCAGGGGCCGCCCGTGAAGAGACCCAGTACTTC.

The V gene is TRBV11-2, the J gene TRBJ1-5; D ambiguous. CDR3 length: 12 amino acids. Germline-derived CDR1 and CDR2 are SGHAT and FQNNGV. Trimming took off 3 bases at V and 3 bases at J, with 3 bases between the two ends. CDR3 residues: CASSFHNQPQHF. CDR3 nucleotide sequence: TGTGCCAGCAGCTTTCACAATCAGCCCCAGCATTTT. The complete variable domain, with remaining parts taken from reference TRBV11-2 and TRBJ1-5, reads EAGVAQSPRYKIIEKRQSVAFWCNPISGHATLYWYQQILGQGPKLLIQFQNNGVVDDSQLPKDRFSAERLKGVDSTLKIQPAKLEDSAVYLCASSFHNQPQHFGDGTRLSIL.

This rearrangement joins TRBV7-2 to TRBJ2-1; 8 bases line up with TRBD2. Germline CDR1 is SGHTA and CDR2 is FQGNSA. This CDR3 is built from 15 residues. Trimming removed 5 bases from V and 9 bases from J; junction bases left unmatched: 12. The CDR3 protein is CASSQLTGGLSEQFF. CDR3 nucleotides: TGTGCCAGCAGCCAGCTAACGGGGGGGCTTAGTGAGCAGTTCTTC.

The chain couples TRBV6-2 or TRBV6-3 to TRBJ2-2; 9 bases match TRBD2. The CDR3 spans 16 residues. Trimming took 0 bases from V and 4 from J; bases not matched to a gene: 3. Germline CDR1 reads MNHEY; CDR2 reads SVGEGT. CDR3 amino acids: CASSYSASGITGELFF. CDR3 nucleotides: TGTGCCAGCAGTTACTCGGCTAGCGGGATCACCGGGGAGCTGTTTTTT.

This clonotype was seen a handful of times. The rearrangement joins TRBV3-1 to TRBJ1-1; no reliable D call. Germline V gene lookup returns CDR1 LGHDT and CDR2 YNNKEL (reference sequence). This CDR3 region has 14 residues. With 0 bases removed from V and 4 bases from J, the gap between germline ends came to 9 bases. CDR3 bases: TGTGCCAGCAGCCAAGAGAAGGTCCTCACTGAAGCTTTCTTT. Its protein is CASSQEKVLTEAFF.

The chain links TRBV19 to TRBJ2-5, with D maybe TRBD2 (5 bases). The J call may not be correct, given that the DNA end is closer to TRBJ2-7. This CDR3 spans 13 amino acids. The germline V gene has CDR1 LNHDA and CDR2 SQIVND (reference sequence). The CDR3 bases are TGTGCCAGTAGTAGGCCGGGGATGAACGAGCAGTACTTC. Translated: CASSRPGMNEQYF.

This clonotype was seen ten or more times. The chain recombines TRBV20-1 with TRBJ2-6; D perhaps matches TRBD1 (5 bases). The CDR3 consists of 13 residues. Germline V gives CDR1 DFQATT, CDR2 SNEGSKA (reference sequence). The V and J ends lost 5 bases and 6 bases respectively, with 11 bases between them. CDR3 DNA: TGCAGTGCTTGGGGCGGAGAGGCCAACGTCCTGACTTTC. Its translation: CSAWGGEANVLTF.

V is TRBV6-6 and J is TRBJ2-6, with a weak D call TRBD2 (5 bases). The ends were cut back, 8 bases at V and 0 bases at J, with 11 bases in the middle. This CDR3 region has 15 residues. Germline V gene lookup returns CDR1 MNHNY and CDR2 SVGAGI (reference sequence). As DNA, the CDR3 is TGTGCCAGCGTCCGCGGGCGCTCTGGGGCCAACGTCCTGACTTTC. This sequence encodes CASVRGRSGANVLTF.

This clonotype was seen at least ten times. This rearrangement joins TRBV20-1 to TRBJ2-1, with 7 bases that match TRBD2. The V gene's germline CDR1 is DFQATT and CDR2 SNEGSKA (reference sequence). V dropped 2 bases and J dropped 4; count of bases not matched to a gene: 8. The CDR3 extends over 15 amino acids. The CDR3 here is CSARRVLAVYNEQFF. As DNA, the CDR3 is TGCAGTGCTAGAAGGGTCCTAGCGGTGTACAATGAGCAGTTCTTC.